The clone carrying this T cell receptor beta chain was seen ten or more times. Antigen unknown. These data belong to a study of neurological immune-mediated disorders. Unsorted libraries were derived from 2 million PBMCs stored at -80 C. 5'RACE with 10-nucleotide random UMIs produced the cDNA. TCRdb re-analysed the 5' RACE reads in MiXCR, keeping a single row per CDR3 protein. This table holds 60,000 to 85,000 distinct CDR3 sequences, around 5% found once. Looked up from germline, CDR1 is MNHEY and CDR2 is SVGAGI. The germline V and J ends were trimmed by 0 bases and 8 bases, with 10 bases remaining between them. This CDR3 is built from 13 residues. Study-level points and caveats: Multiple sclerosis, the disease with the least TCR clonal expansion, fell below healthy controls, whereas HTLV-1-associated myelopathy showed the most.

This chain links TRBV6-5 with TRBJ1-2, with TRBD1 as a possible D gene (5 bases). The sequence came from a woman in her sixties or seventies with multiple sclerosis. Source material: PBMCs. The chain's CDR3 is CASSYSKGTGYTF. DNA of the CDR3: TGTGCCAGCAGTTACTCGAAGGGGACGGGCTACACCTTC.